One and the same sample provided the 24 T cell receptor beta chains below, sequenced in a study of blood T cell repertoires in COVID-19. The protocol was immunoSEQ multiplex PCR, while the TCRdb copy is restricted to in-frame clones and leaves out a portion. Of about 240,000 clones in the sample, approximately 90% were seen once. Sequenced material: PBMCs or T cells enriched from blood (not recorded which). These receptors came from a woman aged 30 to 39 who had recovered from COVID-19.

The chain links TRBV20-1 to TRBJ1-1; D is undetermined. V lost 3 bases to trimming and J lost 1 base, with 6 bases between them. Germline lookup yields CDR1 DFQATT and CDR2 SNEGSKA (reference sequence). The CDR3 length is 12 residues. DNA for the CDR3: TGCAGTGCTAGTTCTTCGAACACTGAAGCTTTCTTT. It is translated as CSASSSNTEAFF.

The CDR3 loop reads CASSPRTGDSLNTQYF. Here the CDR3 DNA reads TGTGCCAGCAGCCCACGGACAGGGGATAGCTTGAATACGCAGTATTTT. The J gene is TRBJ2-3, the V gene TRBV7-9; TRBD1 matches 9 bases. Germline V lookup: CDR1 SEHNR, CDR2 FQNEAQ (reference sequence). This CDR3 region has 16 residues. J was trimmed by 7 bases and V by 5 bases; bases with no gene match: 13. The full variable domain, with the rest looked up from reference TRBV7-9 and TRBJ2-3, is DTGVSQNPRHKITKRGQNVTFRCDPISEHNRLYWYRQTLGQGPEFLTYFQNEAQLEKSRLLSDRFSAERPKGSFSTLEIQRTEQGDSAMYLCASSPRTGDSLNTQYFGPGTRLTVL.

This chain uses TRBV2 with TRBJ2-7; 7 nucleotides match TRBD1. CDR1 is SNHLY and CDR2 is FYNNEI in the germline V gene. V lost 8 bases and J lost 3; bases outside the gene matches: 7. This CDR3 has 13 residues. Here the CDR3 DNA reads TGTGCCAGCGAATCGGGACAGAGCTACGAGCAGTACTTC. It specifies CASESGQSYEQYF. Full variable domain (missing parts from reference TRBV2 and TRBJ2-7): EPEVTQTPSHQVTQMGQEVILRCVPISNHLYFYWYRQILGQKVEFLVSFYNNEISEKSEIFDDQFSVERPDGSNFTLKIRSTKLEDSAMYFCASESGQSYEQYFGPGTRLTVT.

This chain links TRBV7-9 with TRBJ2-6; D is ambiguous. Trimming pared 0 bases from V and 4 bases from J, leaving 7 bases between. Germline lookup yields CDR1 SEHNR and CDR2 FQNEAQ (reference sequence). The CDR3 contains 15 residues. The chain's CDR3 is CASSLAPRGANVLTF. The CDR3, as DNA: TGTGCCAGCAGCTTAGCCCCCCGGGGGGCCAACGTCCTGACTTTC.

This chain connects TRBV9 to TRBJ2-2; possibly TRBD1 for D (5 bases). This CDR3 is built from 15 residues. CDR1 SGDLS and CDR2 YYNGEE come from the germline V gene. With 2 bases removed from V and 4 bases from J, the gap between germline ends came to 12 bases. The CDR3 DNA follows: TGTGCCAGCAGCGTGAACAGGATTTTCACCGGGGAGCTGTTTTTT. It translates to CASSVNRIFTGELFF.

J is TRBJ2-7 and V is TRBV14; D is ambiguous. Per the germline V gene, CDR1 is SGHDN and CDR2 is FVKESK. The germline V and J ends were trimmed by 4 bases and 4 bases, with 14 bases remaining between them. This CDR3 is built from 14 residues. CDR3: CASSPILGWYEQYF. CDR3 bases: TGTGCCAGCAGCCCGATCCTCGGTTGGTACGAGCAGTACTTC. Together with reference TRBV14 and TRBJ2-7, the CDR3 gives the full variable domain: EAGVTQFPSHSVIEKGQTVTLRCDPISGHDNLYWYRRVMGKEIKFLLHFVKESKQDESGMPNNRFLAERTGGTYSTLKVQPAELEDSGVYFCASSPILGWYEQYFGPGTRLTVT.

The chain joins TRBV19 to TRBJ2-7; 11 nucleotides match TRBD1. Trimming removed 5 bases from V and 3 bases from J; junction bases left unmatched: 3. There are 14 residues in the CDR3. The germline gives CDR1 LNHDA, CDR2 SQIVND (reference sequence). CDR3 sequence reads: CASSPGTGGYEQYF. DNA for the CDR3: TGTGCCAGTAGTCCCGGGACAGGGGGCTACGAGCAGTACTTC.

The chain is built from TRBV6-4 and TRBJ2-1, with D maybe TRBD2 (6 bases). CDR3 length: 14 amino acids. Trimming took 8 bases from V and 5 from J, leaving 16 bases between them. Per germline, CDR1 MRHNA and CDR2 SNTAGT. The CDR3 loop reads CASRGTIVDNEQFF. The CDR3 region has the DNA TGTGCCAGCCGGGGGACCATTGTGGACAATGAGCAGTTCTTC.

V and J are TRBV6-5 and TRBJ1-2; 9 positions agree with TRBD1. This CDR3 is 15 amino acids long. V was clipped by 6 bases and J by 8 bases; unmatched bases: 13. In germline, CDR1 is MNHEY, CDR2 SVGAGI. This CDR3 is CASRAGQGKWGGYTF. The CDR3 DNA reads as TGTGCCAGCAGGGCGGGACAGGGAAAATGGGGCGGCTACACCTTC.

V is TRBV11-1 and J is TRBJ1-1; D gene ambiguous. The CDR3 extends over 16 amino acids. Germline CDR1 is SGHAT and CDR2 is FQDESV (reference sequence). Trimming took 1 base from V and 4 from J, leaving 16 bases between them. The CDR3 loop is CASSLVPEGLGTEAFF. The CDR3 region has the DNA TGTGCCAGCAGCTTAGTCCCGGAGGGTTTGGGCACTGAAGCTTTCTTT. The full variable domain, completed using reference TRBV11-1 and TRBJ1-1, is EAEVAQSPRYKITEKSQAVAFWCDPISGHATLYWYRQILGQGPELLVQFQDESVVDDSQLPKDRFSAERLKGVDSTLKIQPAELGDSAMYLCASSLVPEGLGTEAFFGQGTRLTVV.

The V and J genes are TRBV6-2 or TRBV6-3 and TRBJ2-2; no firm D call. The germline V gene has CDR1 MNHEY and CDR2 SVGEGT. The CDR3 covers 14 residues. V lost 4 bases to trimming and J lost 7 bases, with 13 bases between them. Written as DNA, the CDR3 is TGTGCCAGCAGTTGGGCCCTGACGAGCGGGGAGCTGTTTTTT. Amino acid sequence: CASSWALTSGELFF.

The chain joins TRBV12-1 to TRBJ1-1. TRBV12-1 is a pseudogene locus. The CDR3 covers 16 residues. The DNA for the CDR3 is TGTGCCAGCAGCTTACTTTGGGAGGCCATAAACACTGAAGCTTTCTTT. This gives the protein CASSLLWEAINTEAFF.

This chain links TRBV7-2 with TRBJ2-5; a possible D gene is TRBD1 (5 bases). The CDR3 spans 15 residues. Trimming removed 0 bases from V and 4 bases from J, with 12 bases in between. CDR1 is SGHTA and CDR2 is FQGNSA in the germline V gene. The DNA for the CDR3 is TGTGCCAGCAGCTTAGCGGGGCTAGGTGGAGAGACCCAGTACTTC. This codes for CASSLAGLGGETQYF.

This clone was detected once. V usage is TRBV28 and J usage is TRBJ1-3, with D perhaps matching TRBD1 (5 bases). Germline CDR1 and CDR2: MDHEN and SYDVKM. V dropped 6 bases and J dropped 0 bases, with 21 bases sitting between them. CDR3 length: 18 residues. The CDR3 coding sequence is TGTGCCAGCAGCCGAGTAGGGGCAGACCTGAACTCTGGAAACACCATATATTTT. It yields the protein CASSRVGADLNSGNTIYF.

As DNA, the CDR3 is TGTGCCAGCACCGCGGCTTTTTCTGGGGCCAACGTCCTGACTTTC. The encoded protein is CASTAAFSGANVLTF. This sequence joins TRBV6-5 and TRBJ2-6; no firm D call. Germline CDR1 and CDR2: MNHEY and SVGAGI. The CDR3 is made up of 15 amino acids. V shed 7 bases and J shed 1 base, with 11 bases lying between them.

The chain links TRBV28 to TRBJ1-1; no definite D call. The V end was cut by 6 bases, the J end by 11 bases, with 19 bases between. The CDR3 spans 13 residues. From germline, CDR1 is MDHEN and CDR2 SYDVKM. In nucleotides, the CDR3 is TGTGCCAGCAGGGCCTCCTTCTTGAGGAATGCTTTCTTT. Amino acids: CASRASFLRNAFF.

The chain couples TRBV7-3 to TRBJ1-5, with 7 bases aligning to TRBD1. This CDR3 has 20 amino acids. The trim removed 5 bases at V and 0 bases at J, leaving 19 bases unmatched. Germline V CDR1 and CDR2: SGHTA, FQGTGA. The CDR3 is CASSPPSTGQPEYSNQPQHF. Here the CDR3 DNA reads TGTGCCAGCAGCCCACCTTCTACGGGACAGCCAGAGTATAGCAATCAGCCCCAGCATTTT.

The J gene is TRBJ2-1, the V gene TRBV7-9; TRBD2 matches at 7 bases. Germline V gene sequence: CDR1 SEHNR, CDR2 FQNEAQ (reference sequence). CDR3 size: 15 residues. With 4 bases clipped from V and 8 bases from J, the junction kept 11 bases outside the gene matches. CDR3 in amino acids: CASSSSGGRWDEQFF. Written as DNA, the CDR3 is TGTGCCAGCAGCTCGTCGGGAGGCCGGTGGGATGAGCAGTTCTTC. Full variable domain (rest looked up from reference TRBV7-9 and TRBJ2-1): DTGVSQNPRHKITKRGQNVTFRCDPISEHNRLYWYRQTLGQGPEFLTYFQNEAQLEKSRLLSDRFSAERPKGSFSTLEIQRTEQGDSAMYLCASSSSGGRWDEQFFGPGTRLTVL.

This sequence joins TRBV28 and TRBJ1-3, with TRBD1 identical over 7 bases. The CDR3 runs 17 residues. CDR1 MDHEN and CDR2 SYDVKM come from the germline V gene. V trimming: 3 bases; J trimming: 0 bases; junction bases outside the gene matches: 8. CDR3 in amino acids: CASSFVGQVYSGNTIYF. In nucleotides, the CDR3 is TGTGCCAGCAGTTTTGTAGGACAGGTATACTCTGGAAACACCATATATTTT.

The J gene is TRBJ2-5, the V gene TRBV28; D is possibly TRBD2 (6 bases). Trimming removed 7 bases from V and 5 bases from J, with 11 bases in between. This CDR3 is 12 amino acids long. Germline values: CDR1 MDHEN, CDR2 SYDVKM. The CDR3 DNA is TGTGCCAGCAAGTATGGGAGGGAGACCCAGTACTTC. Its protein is CASKYGRETQYF.

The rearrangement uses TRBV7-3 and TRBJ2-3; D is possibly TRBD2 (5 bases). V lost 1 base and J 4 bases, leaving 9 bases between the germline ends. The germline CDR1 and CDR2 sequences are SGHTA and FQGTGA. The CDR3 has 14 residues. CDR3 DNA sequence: TGTGCCAGCAGCTTAAGAGGGAAGCCAGATACGCAGTATTTT. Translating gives CASSLRGKPDTQYF.

The CDR3 nucleotides read TGTGCCAGCAGCTTGGGGGGGACAGGTCCCGAAAAACTGTTTTTT. This gives the protein CASSLGGTGPEKLFF. The V call is TRBV5-4, the J call TRBJ1-4; 8 bases are shared with TRBD1. Per the germline V gene, CDR1 is SGHNT and CDR2 is YYREEE (reference sequence). This CDR3 contains 15 residues. The ends lost 0 bases at V and 8 bases at J; junction bases unmatched: 6. Looking up the rest from reference TRBV5-4 and TRBJ1-4 gives the full variable domain: ETGVTQSPTHLIKTRGQQVTLRCSSQSGHNTVSWYQQALGQGPQFIFQYYREEENGRGNFPPRFSGLQFPNYSSELNVNALELDDSALYLCASSLGGTGPEKLFFGSGTQLSVL.

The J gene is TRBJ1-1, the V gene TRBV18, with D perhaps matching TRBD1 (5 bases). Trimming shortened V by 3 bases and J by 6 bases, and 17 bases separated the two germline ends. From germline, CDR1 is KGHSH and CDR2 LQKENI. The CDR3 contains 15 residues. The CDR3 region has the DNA TGTGCCAGCTCACCCCGGCAGGGCGGTAACGCTGAAGCTTTCTTT. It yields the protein CASSPRQGGNAEAFF.

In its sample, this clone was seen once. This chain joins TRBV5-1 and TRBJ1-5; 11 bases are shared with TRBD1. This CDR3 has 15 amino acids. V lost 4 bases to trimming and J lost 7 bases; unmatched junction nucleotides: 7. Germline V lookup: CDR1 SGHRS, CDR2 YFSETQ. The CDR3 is CASSPGQGDTQPQHF. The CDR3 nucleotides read TGCGCCAGCAGCCCGGGACAGGGGGACACCCAGCCCCAGCATTTT.